This T cell receptor beta chain was observed in a study of blood T cell repertoires in COVID-19. On the study more broadly: Both acute and convalescent COVID-19 samples were obtained from the United States, Italy and Spain.

Some clones are missing from TCRdb's copy, which holds only in-frame ones; the method was immunoSEQ multiplex PCR. This repertoire shows more than 110,000 clones, around 87% found once; its top ten account for roughly 5.4%. The germline V gene has CDR1 ENHRY and CDR2 SYGVKD. Trimming at V came to 5 bases and at J to 4 bases, leaving 3 bases not matched to a gene. CDR3 size: 14 residues. The V and J genes are TRBV10-3 and TRBJ1-3; TRBD1 matches 9 bases. This clonotype originated in a human donor in a cohort sampled during active COVID-19. Sequencing was carried out using peripheral blood. Here the CDR3 reads CAISRQGEGNTIYF. CDR3 in DNA: TGTGCCATCAGTCGACAGGGGGAGGGAAACACCATATATTTT.